The 2 T cell receptor beta chains listed next were all sequenced from one sample in a study of shared clonotypes between healthy human individuals (dated by TCRdb to 2018 to 2020). The library came from the immunoSEQ multiplex PCR assay. TCRdb's version of the immuneACCESS table is confined to in-frame rearrangements and falls short of the full clone set. An unresolved V gene accounts for under half of the shortfall where checked; the remainder is of unknown origin. The sample records more than 2,000,000 clones, about 92% of which are singletons. The top ten clonotypes cover around 0.14% of the sample. Sequencing used naive CD4+ T cells sorted from blood. The meaning of the sample's cell subset or site label: CD45RA+ positively selected. The receptors stem from a young man in good health.

The chain couples TRBV7-9 to TRBJ1-6; TRBD1 matches at 7 bases. The CDR3 extends over 17 amino acids. Losses at the gene ends were 1 base for V and 3 bases for J; bases not matched to a gene: 6. Per the germline V gene, CDR1 is SEHNR and CDR2 is FQNEAQ (reference sequence). The CDR3 nucleotides are TGTGCCAGCAGCTTAGTTGAACAGGGGTTCTATAATTCACCCCTCCACTTT. Protein sequence: CASSLVEQGFYNSPLHF.

The rearrangement uses TRBV10-3 and TRBJ2-5; TRBD2 might be the D (6 bases). Trimming removed 3 bases from V and 2 bases from J, with 10 bases in between. This CDR3 comprises 14 residues. Germline CDR1 and CDR2: ENHRY and SYGVKD. CDR3 nucleotide sequence: TGTGCCATCAGTGATTTTGCGGGACAAGAGACCCAGTACTTC. Translating gives CAISDFAGQETQYF.